The 17 T cell receptor beta chains presented below share a single source sample, sequenced in a study of post-analysis software for immune sequencing data. Their cognate antigens are unknown. TCR beta libraries were prepared from cDNA with unique molecular identifiers. A single record per CDR3 protein comes from TCRdb applying MiXCR to the PCR reads. The data contain around 770,000 distinct CDR3 sequences, 35% to 55% of them singletons. General study results and limits: Four or five TRBV segments were more frequent in patients than controls; TRBV5-6, TRBV5-1 and TRBV20-1 belonged to this group.

Sequencing was performed on blood. The receptors stem from a girl aged 5-17 years with multiple sclerosis.

This clonotype was seen only a few times. The CDR3 DNA reads TGTGCCAGCAGCCTCCGGGGGTTCTACGAGCAGTACTTC. Amino acids: CASSLRGFYEQYF. The chain has TRBV7-2 and TRBJ2-7; maybe TRBD2 (6 bases). The CDR3 runs 13 residues. Germline lookup yields CDR1 SGHTA and CDR2 FQGNSA. With 5 bases removed from V and 3 bases from J, the gap between germline ends came to 11 bases.

The rearrangement joins TRBV9 to TRBJ2-4; 8 positions agree with TRBD2. The J call may be incorrect, as the DNA end agrees better with TRBJ2-7. The CDR3 sequence is 15 residues long. CDR1 and CDR2 from the germline V gene are SGDLS and YYNGEE. This CDR3 reads CASSVTSGEDYEQYF. CDR3 in DNA: TGTGCCAGCAGCGTAACTAGCGGTGAGGACTACGAGCAGTACTTC.

The CDR3 sequence: CATSRDLGDTGELFF. The CDR3 coding sequence is TGTGCCACCAGCAGAGATCTCGGGGACACCGGGGAGCTGTTTTTT. J is TRBJ2-2 and V is TRBV15, with a tentative D call TRBD2 (5 bases). The CDR3 extends over 15 amino acids. Germline V lookup: CDR1 LNHNV, CDR2 YYDKDF (reference sequence). With 0 bases removed from V and 3 bases from J, the gap between germline ends came to 8 bases.

The V call is TRBV27, the J call TRBJ2-6; 10 nucleotides align to TRBD2. The CDR3 consists of 18 residues. Per the germline V gene, CDR1 is MNHEY and CDR2 is SMNVEV (reference sequence). With 1 base clipped from V and 1 base from J, the junction kept 4 bases outside the gene matches. Here the CDR3 reads CASSLLAGGGSGANVLTF. In DNA, the CDR3 is TGTGCCAGCAGTTTATTAGCGGGAGGAGGGTCTGGGGCCAACGTCCTGACTTTC.

The chain has TRBV20-1 and TRBJ2-1, with 12 nucleotides matching TRBD2. The CDR3 consists of 16 residues. Looked up from germline, CDR1 is DFQATT and CDR2 is SNEGSKA (reference sequence). The trim removed 2 bases at V and 5 bases at J, leaving 7 bases unmatched. Here the CDR3 reads CSARTSGRNRDNEQFF. CDR3 bases: TGCAGTGCTAGAACTAGCGGGAGGAATCGGGACAATGAGCAGTTCTTC.

In its sample, this clonotype was seen a few times. This chain connects TRBV5-1 to TRBJ2-7; perhaps D is TRBD1 or TRBD2 (5 bases each). CDR3 length: 15 residues. Germline-derived CDR1 and CDR2 are SGHRS and YFSETQ. Trimming took off 3 bases at V and 2 bases at J, with 15 bases between the two ends. The CDR3 sequence: CASSSEGQGTYEQYF. As DNA, the CDR3 is TGCGCCAGCAGCTCAGAGGGCCAGGGCACCTACGAGCAGTACTTC.

V gene TRBV7-8 combines with J gene TRBJ2-7, with TRBD1 matching over 9 bases. Germline loops: CDR1 SGHVS, CDR2 FQNEAQ. The trim removed 4 bases at V and 2 bases at J, leaving 6 bases unmatched. This CDR3 region has 15 residues. CDR3 nucleotide sequence: TGTGCCAGCAGCTCGCCGGGACAGGGTCCCTACGAGCAGTACTTC. It yields the protein CASSSPGQGPYEQYF.

V gene TRBV5-1 combines with J gene TRBJ1-1, with 10 bases fitting TRBD1. Germline CDR1 SGHRS, CDR2 YFSETQ. This CDR3 region has 15 residues. J lost 3 bases, V lost 4 bases, and 6 bases had no gene match. The CDR3 DNA follows: TGCGCCAGCAGCCAACACGGACAGGGGGACACTGAAGCTTTCTTT. This codes for CASSQHGQGDTEAFF.

The chain combines TRBV6-6 with TRBJ1-6; tentatively, D is TRBD1 (6 bases). There are 15 residues in the CDR3. CDR1 and CDR2 from the germline V gene are MNHNY and SVGAGI (reference sequence). Trimming took 5 bases from V and 7 from J, leaving 15 bases between them. The CDR3 region has the DNA TGTGCCAGCAGTACTTCCGGGGGCCTAAATTCACCCCTCCACTTT. Encoded protein: CASSTSGGLNSPLHF.

J is TRBJ2-5 and V is TRBV9, with TRBD2 matching 8 bases. Matching the DNA end better, TRBJ2-7 makes the J call doubtful. Germline CDR1 and CDR2: SGDLS and YYNGEE. The CDR3 extends over 15 amino acids. CDR3 in amino acids: CASSLSGRGDHEQYF. The CDR3 DNA reads TGTGCCAGCAGCTTAAGCGGGAGAGGGGACCACGAGCAGTACTTC.

The chain combines TRBV27 with TRBJ2-7; D is possibly TRBD1 (6 bases). The CDR3 is made up of 15 amino acids. CDR1 is MNHEY and CDR2 is SMNVEV in the germline V gene (reference sequence). With 0 bases removed from V and 5 bases from J, the gap between germline ends came to 14 bases. For the CDR3, the DNA is TGTGCCAGCAGTTTATCGGGCTGGGGGCTCGACGAGCAGTACTTC. It translates to CASSLSGWGLDEQYF.

This clonotype was found a few times. The chain uses TRBV12-3 or TRBV12-4 and TRBJ2-1; the match to TRBD2 covers 9 bases. With 8 bases clipped from V and 4 bases from J, the junction kept 6 bases outside the gene matches. CDR3 size: 14 residues. The DNA for the CDR3 is TGTGCCAGCGGTGATAGCGGGAGTTACAATGAGCAGTTCTTC. This encodes CASGDSGSYNEQFF.

This clonotype was detected only a few times. The J gene is TRBJ2-4, the V gene TRBV10-3; the D gene could be TRBD1 or TRBD2 (5 bases each). Germline CDR1 ENHRY, CDR2 SYGVKD. This CDR3 has 15 amino acids. V lost 4 bases, J lost 10 bases, and 20 bases lay in between. The CDR3 coding sequence is TGTGCCATCAGTGGGTCGGCCGTCGGGGACGGAATTCAGTACTTC. Protein: CAISGSAVGDGIQYF.

The chain is built from TRBV28 and TRBJ2-3; a weak D match, TRBD2 (5 bases). Germline V CDR1 and CDR2: MDHEN, SYDVKM. CDR3 length equals 14 residues. Deletions cut 5 bases from V and 3 bases from J, with 12 bases between. Here the CDR3 DNA reads TGTGCCAGCAGTGATACGACGGGAACAGATACGCAGTATTTT. This sequence encodes CASSDTTGTDTQYF.

This rearrangement joins TRBV6-1 to TRBJ1-5; D remains ambiguous. The germline CDR1 and CDR2 sequences are MNHNS and SASEGT. Trimming pared 2 bases from V and 4 bases from J, leaving 12 bases between. This CDR3 has 15 residues. The CDR3 DNA reads TGTGCCAGCAGTGAAAATCCAAACTTTAATCAGCCCCAGCATTTT. As protein: CASSENPNFNQPQHF.

The chain is built from TRBV24-1 and TRBJ2-5; D not resolved. Germline loops: CDR1 KGHDR, CDR2 SFDVKD. The length of the CDR3 is 13 residues. The V end lost 4 bases, the J end lost 5 bases, and 10 bases lay between the germline ends. This CDR3 reads CATSEGTVETQYF. CDR3 DNA: TGTGCCACCAGTGAGGGTACAGTGGAGACCCAGTACTTC.

The chain combines TRBV4-3 with TRBJ2-7; D uncertain. This CDR3 is built from 14 residues. Germline CDR1 LGHNA, CDR2 YSLEER. Between the trimmed V and J ends, which lost 1 base and 2 bases, there was a span of 9 bases. The CDR3 reads CASSQGGRTYEQYF. The CDR3 region has the DNA TGCGCCAGCAGCCAAGGAGGACGGACCTACGAGCAGTACTTC.